The entry below gives a single TCR beta chain sequence along with its context. What it recognizes is unknown. This may be a read error, as it is one base from a much larger clone. The data belong to a study of identical twins. Regarding the study as a whole: Donors were not followed over many years; analysis was cross-sectional.

TCRdb redid the calling of the 5' RACE reads with MiXCR, one entry per CDR3 protein. The sample contains roughly 290,000 distinct CDR3 sequences, around 9.7% of which appear only once. Germline lookup yields CDR1 LGHNA and CDR2 YSLEER. CDR3 size: 14 residues. This sample also belongs to another study, concerning yellow fever vaccine responses in identical twins.

The gene calls are TRBV4-3 and TRBJ2-2; D remains ambiguous. The clonotype comes from a woman in her late teens or twenties in good health. The sample taken for sequencing was CD8+ T cells sorted from blood. The CDR3 protein is CASSRIPNTVELFF. Here the CDR3 DNA reads TGCGCCAGCAGCCGGATACCGAACACCGTGGAGCTGTTTTTT.